This passage covers 10 T cell receptor beta chains from one sample sequenced in a study of blood T cell repertoires in COVID-19. TCRdb's table, derived via immunoSEQ multiplex PCR, lists solely in-frame clones and lacks some. In the table there are some 21,000 clones, roughly 85% of which are singletons. The sequencing input was peripheral blood. Every receptor here comes from a human donor in a cohort sampled during active COVID-19.

This chain uses TRBV30 with TRBJ2-7; 7 nucleotides agree with TRBD2. J lost 3 bases, V lost 4 bases, and 9 bases had no gene match. The CDR3 length is 14 residues. CDR1 and CDR2 (germline): GTSNPN, SVGIG (reference sequence). The CDR3 DNA reads TGTGCCTGGAACGAGCGGGGACGTCGCTACGAGCAGTACTTC. Translated: CAWNERGRRYEQYF.

The genes are TRBV7-9 and TRBJ1-5; D ambiguous. V lost 3 bases to trimming and J lost 5 bases, with 14 bases between them. CDR1 is SEHNR and CDR2 is FQNEAQ in the germline V gene (reference sequence). The CDR3 runs to 15 residues. The chain's CDR3 is CASSFYPSIDQPQHF. In nucleotides, the CDR3 is TGTGCCAGCAGCTTCTACCCCTCAATAGATCAGCCCCAGCATTTT. Drawing the rest from reference TRBV7-9 and TRBJ1-5, the complete variable domain is DTGVSQNPRHKITKRGQNVTFRCDPISEHNRLYWYRQTLGQGPEFLTYFQNEAQLEKSRLLSDRFSAERPKGSFSTLEIQRTEQGDSAMYLCASSFYPSIDQPQHFGDGTRLSIL.

The CDR3 sequence is CASSLATTRGTYTF. The CDR3, as DNA: TGTGCCAGCAGCTTAGCAACCACCAGGGGGACCTACACCTTC. The rearrangement uses TRBV7-6 and TRBJ1-2, with 7 bases that match TRBD1. After removal of 0 bases from V and 10 bases from J, the junction contained 8 bases not matched to a gene. The CDR3 is 14 amino acids. Germline CDR1 reads SGHVS; CDR2 reads FNYEAQ.

This chain joins TRBV15 and TRBJ1-5; 7 positions match TRBD1. The CDR3 totals 13 residues. With 5 bases clipped from V and 7 bases from J, the junction kept 5 bases outside the gene matches. Germline lookup yields CDR1 LNHNV and CDR2 YYDKDF (reference sequence). DNA for the CDR3: TGTGCCACCAGCGCTTTGACAGGGCAGCCCCAGCATTTT. Amino acid sequence: CATSALTGQPQHF.

The V call is TRBV5-1, the J call TRBJ2-7; 8 bases agree with TRBD1. With V trimmed by 4 bases and J by 5 bases, 8 bases remained unmatched. Looked up from germline, CDR1 is SGHRS and CDR2 is YFSETQ. The CDR3 is made up of 14 amino acids. The CDR3 reads CASSPSAGGNEQYF. The CDR3 region has the DNA TGCGCCAGCAGCCCGTCGGCAGGGGGCAACGAGCAGTACTTC.

The chain couples TRBV7-9 to TRBJ2-1; 7 bases agree with TRBD1. The CDR3 is made up of 15 amino acids. Germline values: CDR1 SEHNR, CDR2 FQNEAQ (reference sequence). Unmatched junction bases numbered 4, after V lost 1 base and J lost 4 bases. In nucleotides, the CDR3 is TGTGCCAGCAGCTTAGGGTCAGGGGGATACAATGAGCAGTTCTTC. It yields the protein CASSLGSGGYNEQFF.

This chain connects TRBV6-5 to TRBJ2-1; no definite D call. This CDR3 has 14 amino acids. The germline CDR1 and CDR2 sequences are MNHEY and SVGAGI. Between the trimmed V and J ends, which lost 10 bases and 0 bases, there was a span of 13 bases. The chain's CDR3 is CATTPSGSYNEQFF. The CDR3 bases are TGTGCCACCACCCCCTCAGGCTCCTACAATGAGCAGTTCTTC.

V gene TRBV5-8 combines with J gene TRBJ2-3; D is possibly TRBD2 (5 bases). This CDR3 spans 14 amino acids. V was trimmed by 4 bases and J by 5 bases, leaving 14 bases between them. Germline V gives CDR1 SGHTS, CDR2 YDEGEE. The CDR3 here is CASSPGPRGDTQYF. In DNA, the CDR3 is TGTGCCAGCAGCCCTGGACCTCGGGGAGATACGCAGTATTTT.

The V and J genes are TRBV5-1 and TRBJ1-5, with a possible D match to TRBD1 (5 bases). The germline V gene has CDR1 SGHRS and CDR2 YFSETQ. CDR3 length equals 13 residues. V gave up 4 bases and J gave up 4 bases, with 9 bases separating them. This CDR3 is CASSPDTNQPQHF. CDR3 nucleotide sequence: TGCGCCAGCAGCCCGGACACTAATCAGCCCCAGCATTTT. The variable domain in full, completed from reference TRBV5-1 and TRBJ1-5, reads KAGVTQTPRYLIKTRGQQVTLSCSPISGHRSVSWYQQTPGQGLQFLFEYFSETQRNKGNFPGRFSGRQFSNSRSEMNVSTLELGDSALYLCASSPDTNQPQHFGDGTRLSIL.

The V and J genes are TRBV7-9 and TRBJ2-7; D perhaps matches TRBD2 (7 bases). This CDR3 is 14 amino acids long. CDR1 and CDR2 (germline): SEHNR, FQNEAQ (reference sequence). Deletions cut 2 bases from V and 5 bases from J, with 13 bases between. The CDR3 loop is CASSLFGGRDEQYF. The CDR3 DNA is TGTGCCAGCAGCTTATTCGGGGGGCGCGACGAGCAGTACTTC.